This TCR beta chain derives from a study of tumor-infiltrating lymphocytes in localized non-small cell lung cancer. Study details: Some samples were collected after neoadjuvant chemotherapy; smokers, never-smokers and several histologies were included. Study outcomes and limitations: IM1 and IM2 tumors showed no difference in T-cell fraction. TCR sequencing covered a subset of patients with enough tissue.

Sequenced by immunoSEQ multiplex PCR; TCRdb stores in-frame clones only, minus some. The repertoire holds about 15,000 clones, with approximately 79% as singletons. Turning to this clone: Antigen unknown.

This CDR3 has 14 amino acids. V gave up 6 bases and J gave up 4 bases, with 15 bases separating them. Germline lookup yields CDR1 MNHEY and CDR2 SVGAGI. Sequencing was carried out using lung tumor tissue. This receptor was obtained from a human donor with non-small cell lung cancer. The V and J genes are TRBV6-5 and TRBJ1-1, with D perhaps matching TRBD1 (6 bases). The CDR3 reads CASSNRVEITEAFF. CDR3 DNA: TGTGCCAGCAGCAACAGGGTGGAGATCACTGAAGCTTTCTTT.